This paragraph reports one T cell receptor beta chain. Enrollment of patients from Seattle took place during active infection, with longitudinal follow-up. This entry belongs to a study of blood T cell repertoires in COVID-19. Germline assignment: CDR1 MNHEY and CDR2 SVGAGI. The CDR3 has 14 residues. The J segment lost 8 bases and the V segment lost 6 bases, leaving 7 bases of the junction unmatched. Only in-frame clones appear in the TCRdb table, and some are missing; sequencing was by immunoSEQ multiplex PCR. The sample contains about 12,000 clones, 72% of which appear only once. The clonotype comes from a man aged 55 to 70 with COVID-19, enrolled during active disease. Sequencing used peripheral blood. The chain has TRBV6-5 and TRBJ1-5; 10 nucleotides line up with TRBD1. CDR3 protein: CASSRQGAEEPQHF. The CDR3 region has the DNA TGTGCCAGCAGCCGACAGGGGGCGGAGGAGCCCCAGCATTTT.